This is a list of T cell receptor beta chains from one sample in a study of blood T cell repertoires in COVID-19. TCRdb's copy holds only in-frame clones and misses some; the assay was immunoSEQ multiplex PCR. The sample carries roughly 350,000 clones, roughly 88% recorded once. The sample consisted of peripheral blood. These receptors all come from a woman aged 45-65 years with active or convalescent COVID-19. Both conserved end residues are part of each CDR3. D genes are given only for firm matches. Clone size, where shown, is once, few, many, or a class for clones that have expanded.

clone size: -; J gene: TRBJ2-1; V gene: TRBV7-2; D gene: TRBD1; CDR3 protein: CASSLTPRGYSYNEQFF; CDR3 DNA: TGTGCCAGCAGCTTGACTCCCAGGGGGTACTCCTACAATGAGCAGTTCTTC
clone size: -; J gene: TRBJ2-1; V gene: TRBV7-3; D gene: TRBD2; CDR3 protein: CASSPYSGLATIEQFF; CDR3 DNA: TGTGCCAGCAGCCCCTACTCTGGACTAGCCACTATTGAGCAGTTCTTC
clone size: -; J gene: TRBJ2-7; V gene: TRBV29-1; D gene: -; CDR3 protein: CSVEMRDEQYF; CDR3 DNA: TGCAGCGTTGAAATGCGGGACGAGCAGTACTTC
clone size: -; J gene: TRBJ1-2; V gene: TRBV5-6; D gene: TRBD1; CDR3 protein: CASSLPDRMYYGYTF; CDR3 DNA: TGTGCCAGCAGCTTGCCGGACAGGATGTACTATGGCTACACCTTC
clone size: once; J gene: TRBJ2-7; V gene: TRBV4-1; D gene: -; CDR3 protein: CASSQELALTLYEQYF; CDR3 DNA: TGCGCCAGCAGCCAAGAACTTGCGTTAACTCTCTACGAGCAGTACTTC
clone size: -; J gene: TRBJ1-1; V gene: TRBV4-1; D gene: -; CDR3 protein: CASSPRGGNTEAFF; CDR3 DNA: TGCGCCAGCAGCCCTCGAGGGGGTAACACTGAAGCTTTCTTT
clone size: -; J gene: TRBJ2-1; V gene: TRBV7-9; D gene: TRBD2; CDR3 protein: CASSPTRGLLNEQFF; CDR3 DNA: TGTGCCAGCAGCCCCACCCGGGGACTACTCAATGAGCAGTTCTTC
clone size: -; J gene: TRBJ2-1; V gene: TRBV5-4; D gene: TRBD2; CDR3 protein: CASSLGGSGGDNEQFF; CDR3 DNA: TGTGCCAGCAGCTTGGGAGGGAGCGGGGGTGACAATGAGCAGTTCTTC
clone size: -; J gene: TRBJ2-7; V gene: TRBV5-4; D gene: TRBD2; CDR3 protein: CASSLLAGVSYEQYF; CDR3 DNA: TGTGCCAGCAGCTTACTAGCGGGAGTTTCCTACGAGCAGTACTTC
clone size: -; J gene: TRBJ1-1; V gene: TRBV3-1/TRBV3-2; D gene: -; CDR3 protein: CASSTPQGPGTEAFF; CDR3 DNA: TGTGCCAGCAGCACGCCTCAGGGGCCGGGCACTGAAGCTTTCTTT
clone size: -; J gene: TRBJ1-2; V gene: TRBV7-2; D gene: TRBD1; CDR3 protein: CASSLGGTGIGYTF; CDR3 DNA: TGTGCCAGCAGCTTAGGTGGGACAGGGATTGGCTACACCTTC
clone size: -; J gene: TRBJ1-2; V gene: TRBV5-1; D gene: -; CDR3 protein: CASSLGGRSTNYGYTF; CDR3 DNA: TGCGCCAGCAGCTTGGGGGGGAGGTCCACTAACTATGGCTACACCTTC
clone size: -; J gene: TRBJ1-1; V gene: TRBV18; D gene: -; CDR3 protein: CASSPPLGVNTEAFF; CDR3 DNA: TGTGCCAGCTCACCACCTTTAGGAGTGAACACTGAAGCTTTCTTT
clone size: -; J gene: TRBJ2-7; V gene: TRBV29-1; D gene: TRBD1; CDR3 protein: CSARTGGEQYF; CDR3 DNA: TGCAGCGCCCGAACAGGGGGCGAGCAGTACTTC
clone size: -; J gene: TRBJ1-2; V gene: TRBV5-4; D gene: TRBD1; CDR3 protein: CASSTSRQGGFYGYTF; CDR3 DNA: TGTGCCAGCAGCACCTCCCGACAGGGGGGATTCTATGGCTACACCTTC
clone size: once; J gene: TRBJ2-2; V gene: TRBV27; D gene: -; CDR3 protein: CASSPPRWGPDGELFF; CDR3 DNA: TGTGCCAGCAGTCCTCCGAGGTGGGGGCCCGACGGGGAGCTGTTTTTT
clone size: -; J gene: TRBJ1-1; V gene: TRBV18; D gene: -; CDR3 protein: CASSLHKNTEAFF; CDR3 DNA: TGTGCCAGCTCACTACACAAGAACACTGAAGCTTTCTTT
clone size: -; J gene: TRBJ2-7; V gene: TRBV9; D gene: TRBD2; CDR3 protein: CASSQTSGSSYEQYF; CDR3 DNA: TGTGCCAGCAGCCAAACTAGCGGGAGCTCCTACGAGCAGTACTTC
clone size: -; J gene: TRBJ1-5; V gene: TRBV28; D gene: TRBD1; CDR3 protein: CASNKDRASNQPQHF; CDR3 DNA: TGTGCCAGCAATAAAGACAGGGCGAGTAATCAGCCCCAGCATTTT
clone size: -; J gene: TRBJ2-7; V gene: TRBV18; D gene: TRBD1; CDR3 protein: CASSPDRGPYEQYF; CDR3 DNA: TGTGCCAGCTCACCAGACAGGGGTCCCTACGAGCAGTACTTC
clone size: -; J gene: TRBJ2-7; V gene: TRBV6-5; D gene: TRBD1; CDR3 protein: CASSYSTGQKNYEQYF; CDR3 DNA: TGTGCCAGCAGTTACTCGACGGGACAGAAAAACTACGAGCAGTACTTC
clone size: -; J gene: TRBJ1-1; V gene: TRBV5-1; D gene: -; CDR3 protein: CASTGETEAFF; CDR3 DNA: TGCGCCAGCACAGGGGAAACTGAAGCTTTCTTT
clone size: -; J gene: TRBJ1-1; V gene: TRBV10-3; D gene: -; CDR3 protein: CASADSTGTEAFF; CDR3 DNA: TGTGCCAGCGCGGACTCCACGGGCACTGAAGCTTTCTTT
clone size: -; J gene: TRBJ1-5; V gene: TRBV7-2; D gene: -; CDR3 protein: CASSLLSTDNQPQHF; CDR3 DNA: TGTGCCAGCAGCTTATTGTCCACAGACAATCAGCCCCAGCATTTT
clone size: -; J gene: TRBJ1-5; V gene: TRBV27; D gene: TRBD1; CDR3 protein: CASSSRTGQRNQPQHF; CDR3 DNA: TGTGCCAGCAGTTCGCGGACAGGGCAACGCAATCAGCCCCAGCATTTT
clone size: -; J gene: TRBJ1-3; V gene: TRBV4-3; D gene: -; CDR3 protein: CASRDVRPGLRGNTIYF; CDR3 DNA: TGCGCCAGCAGGGACGTTCGCCCAGGGCTGCGGGGAAACACCATATATTTT
clone size: -; J gene: TRBJ2-7; V gene: TRBV28; D gene: -; CDR3 protein: CASETASSYEQYF; CDR3 DNA: TGTGCCAGCGAGACAGCGAGCTCCTACGAGCAGTACTTC
clone size: -; J gene: TRBJ1-2; V gene: TRBV6-5; D gene: -; CDR3 protein: CASSRDIGDGYTF; CDR3 DNA: TGTGCCAGCAGTCGGGACATCGGGGATGGCTACACCTTC
clone size: -; J gene: TRBJ2-1; V gene: TRBV3-1/TRBV3-2; D gene: -; CDR3 protein: CASSQDPRDSPGAARSYNEQFF; CDR3 DNA: TGTGCCAGCAGCCAAGATCCAAGGGATAGCCCAGGGGCGGCCCGATCCTACAATGAGCAGTTCTTC
clone size: -; J gene: TRBJ2-7; V gene: TRBV4-3; D gene: TRBD1; CDR3 protein: CASSQQDRGHEQYF; CDR3 DNA: TGCGCCAGCAGCCAACAGGACAGGGGGCACGAGCAGTACTTC
clone size: -; J gene: TRBJ2-3; V gene: TRBV19; D gene: TRBD2; CDR3 protein: CASSILGASGGTDTQYF; CDR3 DNA: TGTGCCAGTAGTATTTTAGGGGCTAGCGGAGGCACAGATACGCAGTATTTT
clone size: -; J gene: TRBJ1-5; V gene: TRBV6-5; D gene: -; CDR3 protein: CASSYSGAGAQPQHF; CDR3 DNA: TGTGCCAGCAGTTACTCTGGGGCTGGGGCTCAGCCCCAGCATTTT
clone size: -; J gene: TRBJ2-7; V gene: TRBV18; D gene: TRBD2; CDR3 protein: CASSPGLARTYEQYF; CDR3 DNA: TGTGCCAGCTCACCAGGACTAGCGCGCACATACGAGCAGTACTTC
clone size: -; J gene: TRBJ2-7; V gene: TRBV19; D gene: TRBD2; CDR3 protein: CASSSRLAGRLYEQYF; CDR3 DNA: TGTGCCAGTAGTTCCCGGCTAGCGGGGCGGTTATACGAGCAGTACTTC
clone size: -; J gene: TRBJ2-1; V gene: TRBV27; D gene: TRBD1; CDR3 protein: CASSSPAGTGKSGTIYNEQFF; CDR3 DNA: TGTGCCAGCAGTTCGCCCGCCGGGACAGGGAAATCCGGGACTATCTACAATGAGCAGTTCTTC
clone size: -; J gene: TRBJ2-3; V gene: TRBV7-2; D gene: -; CDR3 protein: CASSLGTANTDTQYF; CDR3 DNA: TGTGCCAGCAGCCTCGGGACTGCGAATACAGATACGCAGTATTTT
clone size: -; J gene: TRBJ2-2; V gene: TRBV7-2; D gene: -; CDR3 protein: CASSLQGGAGELFF; CDR3 DNA: TGTGCCAGCAGCTTACAGGGGGGAGCCGGGGAGCTGTTTTTT
clone size: -; J gene: TRBJ2-7; V gene: TRBV28; D gene: TRBD2; CDR3 protein: CASSPSAGGGSYEQYF; CDR3 DNA: TGTGCCAGCAGCCCCTCGGCGGGCGGGGGTTCCTACGAGCAGTACTTC
clone size: -; J gene: TRBJ2-7; V gene: TRBV6-5; D gene: TRBD2; CDR3 protein: CASNRGGDYEQYF; CDR3 DNA: TGTGCCAGCAATCGCGGGGGGGACTACGAGCAGTACTTC
clone size: few; J gene: TRBJ1-1; V gene: TRBV20-1; D gene: TRBD1; CDR3 protein: CSARDSRAFF; CDR3 DNA: TGCAGTGCAAGGGACAGCCGAGCTTTCTTT
clone size: -; J gene: TRBJ1-5; V gene: TRBV30; D gene: -; CDR3 protein: CAWSLPGDSNQPQHF; CDR3 DNA: TGTGCCTGGAGTCTCCCAGGGGATAGCAATCAGCCCCAGCATTTT
clone size: -; J gene: TRBJ1-1; V gene: TRBV5-1; D gene: -; CDR3 protein: CASSLQGQNTEAFF; CDR3 DNA: TGCGCCAGCAGCTTGCAGGGTCAAAACACTGAAGCTTTCTTT
clone size: -; J gene: TRBJ2-7; V gene: TRBV7-2; D gene: TRBD1; CDR3 protein: CASSSRAGGSYEQYF; CDR3 DNA: TGTGCCAGCAGCTCCCGGGCAGGGGGCTCCTACGAGCAGTACTTC
clone size: -; J gene: TRBJ2-7; V gene: TRBV10-3; D gene: TRBD2; CDR3 protein: CAVGTSNEQYF; CDR3 DNA: TGTGCCGTCGGGACTAGCAACGAGCAGTACTTC
clone size: -; J gene: TRBJ1-2; V gene: TRBV30; D gene: -; CDR3 protein: CAWSVPGTQGYTF; CDR3 DNA: TGTGCCTGGAGTGTACCCGGGACACAAGGCTACACCTTC
clone size: -; J gene: TRBJ2-6; V gene: TRBV27; D gene: -; CDR3 protein: CASSPGIRSGANVLTF; CDR3 DNA: TGTGCCAGCAGTCCAGGCATCAGGTCTGGGGCCAACGTCCTGACTTTC
clone size: -; J gene: TRBJ1-6; V gene: TRBV18; D gene: -; CDR3 protein: CASSPNKELWSPLHF; CDR3 DNA: TGTGCCAGCTCACCTAACAAAGAATTGTGGTCACCCCTCCACTTT
clone size: -; J gene: TRBJ1-5; V gene: TRBV4-2; D gene: -; CDR3 protein: CASSPRPPGSNQPQHF; CDR3 DNA: TGTGCCAGCAGCCCTAGACCCCCGGGGAGCAATCAGCCCCAGCATTTT